The clone carrying this TCR beta chain was found many times. As yet, its antigen is unknown. This CDR3 contains 13 residues. CDR1 is SQVTM and CDR2 is ANQGSEA in the germline V gene. V lost 4 bases to trimming and J lost 1 base, with 10 bases between them. This entry comes from a study of neurological immune-mediated disorders. One entry per CDR3 protein results from TCRdb running MiXCR on the 5' RACE reads. The data show about 80,000 distinct CDR3 sequences, about 5.6% seen once. Study results and caveats: Expanded clones shared no CDR3 amino acid sequences across subjects, suggesting private repertoires in all groups.

Documented time point: longitudinal time-point 2. The receptor's source is a woman aged 60 to 75 with multiple sclerosis. The chain links TRBV29-1 to TRBJ2-5; a possible D gene is TRBD2 (6 bases). Sequenced sample: PBMCs. The CDR3: CSVGGGAQETQYF. The CDR3 nucleotides are TGCAGCGTTGGAGGCGGGGCCCAAGAGACCCAGTACTTC.